This T cell receptor (beta chain) is drawn from a study of cytomegalovirus exposure and HLA in healthy donors. The PCR ran on 60 Vbeta and 13 Jbeta primers. As handled by the study authors: A later analysis tallied tens of millions of unique TCR beta chains, roughly 11 million of them shared. Method: immunoSEQ multiplex PCR; TCRdb's copy keeps in-frame clones and lacks some. The D gene and trimming were derived from the DNA, and the V and J assignments and clone size from that table. Of 200,000 to 250,000 clones in the sample, 77% were seen once. General observations from the study: Later examination showed HLA-associated TCR beta chains had greater clonal expansion than equally common others. The authors enumerated 180 or so TCR beta chains as linked to cytomegalovirus. Earlier findings revealed that most TCR beta V segments proved productive either about 87% or about 30% of the time.

V was shortened by 5 bases and J by 6 bases, with 16 bases between the two germline ends. Germline V CDR1 and CDR2: LNHNV, YYDKDF (reference sequence). The length of the CDR3 is 15 residues. As concerns this clone: What it recognizes is unknown.

Sample: PBMCs. This chain connects TRBV15 to TRBJ2-2; the D gene is possibly TRBD2 (6 bases). The origin of this receptor is an older woman in good health and CMV-seropositive. The CDR3 sequence: CATSPWGESAGELFF. The CDR3 DNA is TGTGCCACCAGCCCGTGGGGGGAATCGGCCGGGGAGCTGTTTTTT.